Sequencing of this T cell receptor beta chain was carried out in a study of blood T cells in healthy people across ages. The study, taken as a whole, reports: Roughly linear declines in TCR beta diversity per million T cells occurred with age. The study lacked donor CMV status, which possibly confounded expanded clonotype changes.

Comment on this clonotype: The antigen remains undetermined.

For the second PCR, which ran for about 6 to 12 cycles, a sample-barcoded 5' primer and a J-beta primer mix were used. Using its own MiXCR run on the 5' RACE reads, TCRdb lists one record per CDR3 protein. The table includes approximately 2,000,000 distinct CDR3 sequences, about 39% detected once. Germline assignment: CDR1 SGHRS and CDR2 YFSETQ. This CDR3 region has 13 residues. V was pared by 0 bases and J by 8 bases, with 9 bases between. This receptor was obtained from a human donor in good health. V usage is TRBV5-1 and J usage is TRBJ2-4, with unresolved D. Material for sequencing was blood. In DNA, the CDR3 is TGCGCCAGCAGCTTGGACGGTATTGACATTCAGTACTTC. This gives the protein CASSLDGIDIQYF.